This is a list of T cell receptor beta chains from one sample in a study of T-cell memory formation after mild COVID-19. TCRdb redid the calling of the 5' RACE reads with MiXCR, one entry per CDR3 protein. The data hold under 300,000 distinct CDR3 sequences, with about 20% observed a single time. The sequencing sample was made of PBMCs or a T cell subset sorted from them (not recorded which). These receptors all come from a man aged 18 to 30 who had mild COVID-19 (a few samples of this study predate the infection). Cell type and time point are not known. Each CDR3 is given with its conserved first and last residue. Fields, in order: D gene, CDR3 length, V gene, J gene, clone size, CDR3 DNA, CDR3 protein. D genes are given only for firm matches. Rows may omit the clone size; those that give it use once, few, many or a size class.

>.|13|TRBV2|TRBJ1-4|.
TGTGCCAGCAGTCGAGAGAGTGATGAAAAACTGTTTTTT
CASSRESDEKLFF
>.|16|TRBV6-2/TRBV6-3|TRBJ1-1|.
TGTGCCAGCAGTACCTCGGGACATCGGAGGGGGACTGAAGCTTTCTTT
CASSTSGHRRGTEAFF
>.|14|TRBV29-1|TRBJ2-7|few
TGCAGCGTCACACAGGATATTCGATCCTACGAGCAGTACTTC
CSVTQDIRSYEQYF
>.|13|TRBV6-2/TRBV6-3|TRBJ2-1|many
TGTGCCAGCAGCTACCGGGGGCGTCGAGAGCAGTTCTTC
CASSYRGRREQFF
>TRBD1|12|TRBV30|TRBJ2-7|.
TGTGCCTGGAGACAGGGGGCCCACGAGCAGTACTTC
CAWRQGAHEQYF
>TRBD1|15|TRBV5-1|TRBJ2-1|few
TGCGCCAGCAGCATGGGACAGGGGTCGGGAGATGAGCAGTTCTTC
CASSMGQGSGDEQFF
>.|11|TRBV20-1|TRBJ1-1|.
TGCAGTGCTAGAGATACGGGCCGAGCTTTCTTT
CSARDTGRAFF
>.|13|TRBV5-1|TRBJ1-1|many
TGCGCCAGCAGCTCCTCGGGGTACACTGAAGCTTTCTTT
CASSSSGYTEAFF
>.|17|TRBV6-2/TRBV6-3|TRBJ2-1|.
TGTGCCAGCAGTTTGGGGAGGGGGCGATCCTCCTACAATGAGCAGTTCTTC
CASSLGRGRSSYNEQFF
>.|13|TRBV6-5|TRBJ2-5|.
TGTGCCAGCAGTTACGCTTTGCGAGAGACCCAGTACTTC
CASSYALRETQYF
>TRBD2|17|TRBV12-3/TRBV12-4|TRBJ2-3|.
TGTGCCAGCAGTTCCCGACTAGCGGGGGGGCTCGCAGATACGCAGTATTTT
CASSSRLAGGLADTQYF
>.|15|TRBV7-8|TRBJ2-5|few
TGTGCCAGTGACCATGGTTCTACAGTCTCAGAGACCCAGTACTTC
CASDHGSTVSETQYF
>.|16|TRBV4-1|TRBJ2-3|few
TGCGCCAGCAGCCAAGAAACTAGCCCCAACACAGATACGCAGTATTTT
CASSQETSPNTDTQYF
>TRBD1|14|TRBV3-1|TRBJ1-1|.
TGTGCCAGCAGCCAAAGGGACAGGACCACTGAAGCTTTCTTT
CASSQRDRTTEAFF
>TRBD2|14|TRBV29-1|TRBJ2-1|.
TGCAGCGTCGCCGGGACTAGCTCCAAGAATGAGCAGTTCTTC
CSVAGTSSKNEQFF
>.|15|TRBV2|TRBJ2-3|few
TGTGCCAGCAGTCCCGGGCCACAGCCCACAGATACGCAGTATTTT
CASSPGPQPTDTQYF
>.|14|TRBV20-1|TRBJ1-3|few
TGCAGTATCAGGGCCCTAGCCTCTGGAAACACCATATATTTT
CSIRALASGNTIYF
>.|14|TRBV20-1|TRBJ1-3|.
TGCAGTGCTCCCGGGGTTCAAAGGGGAAACACCATATATTTT
CSAPGVQRGNTIYF
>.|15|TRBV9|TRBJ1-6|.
TGTGCCAGCAGCGCCGCGGGATACGACAATTCACCCCTCCACTTT
CASSAAGYDNSPLHF
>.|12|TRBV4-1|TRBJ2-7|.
TGCGCCAGCAGCCAAGATCGGTACGAGCAGTACTTC
CASSQDRYEQYF
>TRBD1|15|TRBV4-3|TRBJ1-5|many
TGCGCCAGCAGCCAAGACTGGACAGGGGGGCAGCCCCAGCATTTT
CASSQDWTGGQPQHF
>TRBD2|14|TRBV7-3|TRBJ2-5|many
TGTGCCAGCAGCCGCGGGGGGGCTGGGGAGACCCAGTACTTC
CASSRGGAGETQYF
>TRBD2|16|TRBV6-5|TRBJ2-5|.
TGTGCCAGCAGTTACTCGTCGGGGGGGTATGGTGAGACCCAGTACTTC
CASSYSSGGYGETQYF
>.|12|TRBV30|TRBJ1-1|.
TGTGCCTGGAGTTTGGCGGCCACTGAAGCTTTCTTT
CAWSLAATEAFF
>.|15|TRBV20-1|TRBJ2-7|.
TGCAGTGCTAACATATTGGGACTTAACTCCTACGAGCAGTACTTC
CSANILGLNSYEQYF
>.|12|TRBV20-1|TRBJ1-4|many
TGCAGTGCTAGCACAACTAATGAAAAACTGTTTTTT
CSASTTNEKLFF
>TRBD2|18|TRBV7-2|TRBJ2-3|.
TGTGCCAGCAGCCCAAGGGTTACTAGCGGGGGGCTCACAGATACGCAGTATTTT
CASSPRVTSGGLTDTQYF
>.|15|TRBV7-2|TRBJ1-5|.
TGTGCCAGCAGCTTACAGCTTTATAGCAATCAGCCCCAGCATTTT
CASSLQLYSNQPQHF
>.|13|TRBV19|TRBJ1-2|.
TGTGCCAGTAGTATAGGGGCCAGGCGCGGCTACACCTTC
CASSIGARRGYTF